This T cell receptor beta chain stems from a study of T cell responses to AZD1222 COVID-19 vaccine. In the study overall: Investigators merged groups given second doses at roughly 4 or roughly 12 weeks.

The CDR3 has 15 amino acids. V trimming: 4 bases; J trimming: 7 bases; junction bases outside the gene matches: 8. Germline V gene data show CDR1 as SGHTA and CDR2 as FQGNSA. Method: immunoSEQ multiplex PCR; TCRdb's copy keeps in-frame clones and lacks some. The sample carries approximately 190,000 clones, roughly 90% recorded once. This clone was seen once. The source material was peripheral blood, sampled on day 0 of AZD1222 vaccination. The TCR was taken from an adult in good health. The chain recombines TRBV7-2 with TRBJ1-2; 11 bases are a match to TRBD1. The CDR3 loop is CASSSHSGTGGGYTF. DNA of the CDR3: TGTGCCAGCAGCTCTCATTCCGGGACAGGGGGTGGCTACACCTTC.